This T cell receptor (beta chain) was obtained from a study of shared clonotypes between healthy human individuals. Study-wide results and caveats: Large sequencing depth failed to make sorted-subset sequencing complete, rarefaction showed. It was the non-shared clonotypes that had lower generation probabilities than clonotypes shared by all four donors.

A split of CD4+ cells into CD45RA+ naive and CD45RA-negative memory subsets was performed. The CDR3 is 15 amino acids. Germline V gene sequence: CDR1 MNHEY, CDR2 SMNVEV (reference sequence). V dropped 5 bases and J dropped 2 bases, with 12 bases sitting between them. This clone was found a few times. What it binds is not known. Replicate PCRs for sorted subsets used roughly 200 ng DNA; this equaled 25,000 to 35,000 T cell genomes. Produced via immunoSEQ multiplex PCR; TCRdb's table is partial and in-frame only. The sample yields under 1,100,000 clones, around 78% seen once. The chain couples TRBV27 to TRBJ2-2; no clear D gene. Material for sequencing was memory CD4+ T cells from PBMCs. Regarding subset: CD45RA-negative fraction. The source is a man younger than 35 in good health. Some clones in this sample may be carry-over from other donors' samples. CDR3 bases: TGTGCCAGCAGTGTGGCAGTCCCCAACACCGGGGAGCTGTTTTTT. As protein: CASSVAVPNTGELFF.